These 27 T cell receptor beta chains came from one sample sequenced in a study of CD8+ T cells in alopecia areata. RNA extraction and reverse transcription yielded cDNA as sequencing template. Generated by immunoSEQ multiplex PCR, the TCRdb table keeps only in-frame clones and is missing some. The sample has over 110,000 clones, about half seen once. Sequencing was performed on CD4+ T cells sorted from blood, taken at week 0. The receptors originated from a human donor with alopecia areata.

This clone was detected a few times. Mismatch with germline at one junction end may stem from a read error. This rearrangement joins TRBV28 to TRBJ2-7; D remains ambiguous. The length of the CDR3 is 14 residues. Germline lookup yields CDR1 MDHEN and CDR2 SYDVKM. The CDR3 nucleotides are TGTGCCAGCAGTTTATCGTGGTTGGGTTACCCCCCACACTTC. It specifies CASSLSWLGYPPHF.

The chain has TRBV15 and TRBJ2-1; TRBD2 aligns across 11 bases. The CDR3 is made up of 16 amino acids. Losses at the gene ends were 4 bases for V and 7 bases for J; bases not matched to a gene: 9. Germline V gene lookup returns CDR1 LNHNV and CDR2 YYDKDF (reference sequence). DNA for the CDR3: TGTGCCACCAGCACCTTTAGCGGGAGGGGGTTAAATGAGCAGTTCTTC. Residues: CATSTFSGRGLNEQFF.

This chain joins TRBV29-1 and TRBJ2-7, with 9 bases fitting TRBD1. The CDR3 is 13 amino acids. V trimming: 7 bases; J trimming: 6 bases; junction bases outside the gene matches: 10. The V gene's germline CDR1 is SQVTM and CDR2 ANQGSEA. The CDR3 region has the DNA TGCAGCGGTACTCCGACAGGGGGAGGCGAGCAGTACTTC. Protein sequence: CSGTPTGGGEQYF.

This clone appeared a few times. The chain has TRBV5-4 and TRBJ2-7; TRBD1 agrees at 10 bases. The trim removed 0 bases at V and 1 base at J, leaving 4 bases unmatched. The CDR3 totals 16 residues. Germline V gene sequence: CDR1 SGHNT, CDR2 YYREEE (reference sequence). Written as DNA, the CDR3 is TGTGCCAGCAGCTTGGGTCGGGACAGGGGTTCCTACGAGCAGTACTTC. It yields the protein CASSLGRDRGSYEQYF.

The rearrangement joins TRBV4-3 to TRBJ1-1, with D possibly being TRBD1 (6 bases). Trimming took off 0 bases at V and 0 bases at J, with 14 bases between the two ends. The CDR3 runs 17 residues. Germline assignment: CDR1 LGHNA and CDR2 YSLEER. The CDR3 sequence: CASSQDRQGWVNTEAFF. The CDR3 nucleotides are TGCGCCAGCAGCCAAGATCGCCAGGGGTGGGTGAACACTGAAGCTTTCTTT.

CDR3 DNA: TGTGCCAGCAGCCAAGGGGGGAGGGGACAGTCCTACGAGCAGTACTTC. Translating it yields CASSQGGRGQSYEQYF. The J gene is TRBJ2-7, the V gene TRBV28, with D perhaps being TRBD1 or TRBD2 (7 bases each). Trimming removed 6 bases from V and 1 base from J, with 19 bases in between. Germline V gene lookup returns CDR1 MDHEN and CDR2 SYDVKM. This CDR3 comprises 16 residues.

The chain uses TRBV7-2 and TRBJ2-7; D gene unclear. V lost 1 base and J lost 6, with 10 bases in between. Germline-derived CDR1 and CDR2 are SGHTA and FQGNSA. This CDR3 contains 13 residues. The CDR3 DNA reads TGTGCCAGCAGCTTAGTGGTCCGCGGCGAGCAGTACTTC. Translating it yields CASSLVVRGEQYF.

This clone was seen a few times. The chain links TRBV2 to TRBJ2-1; 8 nucleotides match TRBD2. Germline assignment: CDR1 SNHLY and CDR2 FYNNEI. The trim removed 9 bases at V and 5 bases at J, leaving 9 bases unmatched. The CDR3 covers 14 residues. The CDR3 nucleotides are TGTGCCAGAGCGACGGGACTAGTGGACAATGAGCAGTTCTTC. As protein: CARATGLVDNEQFF.

The J gene is TRBJ1-2, the V gene TRBV7-9, with 11 bases matching TRBD1. Trimming at V came to 4 bases and at J to 5 bases, leaving 6 bases not matched to a gene. The germline CDR1 and CDR2 sequences are SEHNR and FQNEAQ (reference sequence). There are 15 residues in the CDR3. CDR3 DNA sequence: TGTGCCAGCAGCTGGGACAGGGGGAGGATTTATGGCTACACCTTC. Translated, it gives CASSWDRGRIYGYTF.

CDR3 residues: CASSQARTASTDTQYF. The DNA for the CDR3 is TGTGCCAGCAGCCAAGCTCGGACAGCCAGCACAGATACGCAGTATTTT. This chain connects TRBV4-2 to TRBJ2-3; D possibly corresponds to TRBD1 (6 bases). The CDR3 spans 16 residues. CDR1 is LGHNA and CDR2 is YNFKEQ in the germline V gene. V gave up 1 base and J gave up 0 bases, with 11 bases separating them.

The chain uses TRBV9 and TRBJ1-4; 7 positions match TRBD1. This CDR3 comprises 14 residues. Per the germline V gene, CDR1 is SGDLS and CDR2 is YYNGEE. The V and J ends lost 0 bases and 6 bases, in that order; junction bases with no gene match: 2. The CDR3 DNA reads TGTGCCAGCAGCGTAGGAGGGGGCGATGAAAAACTGTTTTTT. It yields the protein CASSVGGGDEKLFF. Drawing the rest from reference TRBV9 and TRBJ1-4, the complete variable domain is DSGVTQTPKHLITATGQRVTLRCSPRSGDLSVYWYQQSLDQGLQFLIQYYNGEERAKGNILERFSAQQFPDLHSELNLSSLELGDSALYFCASSVGGGDEKLFFGSGTQLSVL.

This clone has a handful of counts. This chain joins TRBV19 and TRBJ1-1; D call uncertain. Trimming pared 4 bases from V and 0 bases from J, leaving 6 bases between. This CDR3 has 13 residues. In germline, CDR1 is LNHDA, CDR2 SQIVND (reference sequence). The CDR3 loop is CASSTDVNTEAFF. The CDR3 coding sequence is TGTGCCAGTAGTACGGACGTGAACACTGAAGCTTTCTTT.

This chain joins TRBV5-6 and TRBJ2-5, with D perhaps matching TRBD1 or TRBD2 (6 bases each). Germline V gives CDR1 SGHDT, CDR2 YYEEEE. V lost 1 base to trimming and J lost 3 bases, with 16 bases between them. This CDR3 has 16 amino acids. The CDR3 protein is CASSLLHAGGKETQYF. Here the CDR3 DNA reads TGTGCCAGCAGCTTGTTACATGCCGGGGGCAAAGAGACCCAGTACTTC.

Only a few counts were recorded for this clone. V usage is TRBV5-1 and J usage is TRBJ2-6; D call uncertain. Germline V gene lookup returns CDR1 SGHRS and CDR2 YFSETQ. The V end lost 2 bases, the J end lost 3 bases, and 3 bases lay between the germline ends. The CDR3 extends over 13 amino acids. This CDR3 reads CASSLRGANVLTF. CDR3 DNA sequence: TGCGCCAGCAGCTTACGTGGGGCCAACGTCCTGACTTTC. The whole variable domain, filled in from reference TRBV5-1 and TRBJ2-6, reads KAGVTQTPRYLIKTRGQQVTLSCSPISGHRSVSWYQQTPGQGLQFLFEYFSETQRNKGNFPGRFSGRQFSNSRSEMNVSTLELGDSALYLCASSLRGANVLTFGAGSRLTVL.

This clone was seen only a few times. This chain connects TRBV28 to TRBJ2-2, with D unclear. CDR1 and CDR2 from the germline V gene are MDHEN and SYDVKM. CDR3 length: 14 amino acids. Trimming removed 5 bases at V and 6 bases at J, with 13 bases between. The chain's CDR3 is CASSPHLVPGELFF. Here the CDR3 DNA reads TGTGCCAGCAGTCCACATCTAGTACCCGGGGAGCTGTTTTTT.

V usage is TRBV4-2 and J usage is TRBJ2-1; D is unresolved. The length of the CDR3 is 16 residues. The germline CDR1 and CDR2 sequences are LGHNA and YNFKEQ. Trimming removed 0 bases from V and 9 bases from J, with 18 bases in between. DNA of the CDR3: TGTGCCAGCAGCCAAGAAGTCTCCTTGGGCTCCCGTGAGCAGTTCTTC. Translated, it gives CASSQEVSLGSREQFF.

The chain couples TRBV6-4 to TRBJ2-3; D is unclear. Germline CDR1 reads MRHNA; CDR2 reads SNTAGT. V dropped 0 bases and J dropped 2 bases, with 9 bases sitting between them. This CDR3 comprises 15 residues. The CDR3 here is CASSDSYGHTDTQYF. CDR3 nucleotides: TGTGCCAGCAGTGACTCTTACGGTCACACAGATACGCAGTATTTT.

The chain uses TRBV11-2 and TRBJ2-2, with D perhaps TRBD1 (6 bases). CDR3 length: 16 amino acids. The germline V gene has CDR1 SGHAT and CDR2 FQNNGV. Trimming removed 4 bases at V and 1 base at J, with 13 bases between. CDR3 loop: CASSSSGQQNTGELFF. DNA of the CDR3: TGTGCCAGCAGCTCATCGGGACAACAGAACACCGGGGAGCTGTTTTTT.

Only a few counts were recorded for this clone. This rearrangement joins TRBV7-2 to TRBJ2-1; D is unresolved. This CDR3 comprises 13 residues. The germline CDR1 and CDR2 sequences are SGHTA and FQGNSA. Trimming removed 2 bases from V and 9 bases from J, with 11 bases in between. For the CDR3, the DNA is TGTGCCAGCAGCTTATCTCGACAAGGTGAGCAGTTCTTC. It encodes CASSLSRQGEQFF.

This chain uses TRBV30 with TRBJ1-4; 7 positions agree with TRBD1. The CDR3 contains 15 residues. CDR1 and CDR2 from the germline V gene are GTSNPN and SVGIG (reference sequence). V lost 0 bases and J lost 4; bases outside the gene matches: 5. The chain's CDR3 is CAWSVGQQINEKLFF. Here the CDR3 DNA reads TGTGCCTGGAGTGTGGGACAGCAGATTAATGAAAAACTGTTTTTT.

The chain is built from TRBV19 and TRBJ2-6; D unresolved. The germline V and J ends were trimmed by 5 bases and 2 bases, with 13 bases remaining between them. Per the germline V gene, CDR1 is LNHDA and CDR2 is SQIVND (reference sequence). This CDR3 contains 16 residues. The CDR3 nucleotides are TGTGCCAGTAGTGAGTACAGTTCTGCTGGGGCCAACGTCCTGACTTTC. Residues: CASSEYSSAGANVLTF.

The V and J genes are TRBV29-1 and TRBJ2-1; 10 nucleotides line up with TRBD1. Germline V gene sequence: CDR1 SQVTM, CDR2 ANQGSEA. V shed 7 bases, J shed 3 bases, and the junction held 6 bases outside the gene matches. The CDR3 consists of 14 residues. Here the CDR3 DNA reads TGCAGCGGGAGCGGGACAGGGGACTACAATGAGCAGTTCTTC. Protein: CSGSGTGDYNEQFF.

This clone showed up many times. This chain joins TRBV7-9 and TRBJ2-3; tentative D call: TRBD1 (5 bases). Trimming cost V 5 bases and J 4 bases, with 10 bases left between them. Germline lookup yields CDR1 SEHNR and CDR2 FQNEAQ (reference sequence). The CDR3 sequence is 13 residues long. The CDR3 here is CASSPKGPDTQYF. In DNA form, the CDR3 reads TGTGCCAGCAGCCCAAAGGGGCCAGATACGCAGTATTTT.

The CDR3: CASSVADTSGEQYF. The CDR3 coding sequence is TGTGCCAGCAGCGTAGCGGACACCTCCGGCGAGCAGTACTTC. The chain carries TRBV9 and TRBJ2-7, with a weak D call TRBD1 (5 bases). The CDR3 contains 14 residues. V lost 0 bases to trimming and J lost 6 bases, with 13 bases between them. Germline assignment: CDR1 SGDLS and CDR2 YYNGEE.

The chain uses TRBV29-1 and TRBJ2-1; the D is unclear. The CDR3 runs 12 residues. In germline, CDR1 is SQVTM, CDR2 ANQGSEA. V lost 6 bases and J 6 bases, leaving 12 bases between the germline ends. As DNA, the CDR3 is TGCAGCGTATCGAATTCGGGCAATGAGCAGTTCTTC. Encoded protein: CSVSNSGNEQFF.

V and J are TRBV30 and TRBJ1-3, with D unresolved. Per the germline V gene, CDR1 is GTSNPN and CDR2 is SVGIG (reference sequence). The V and J ends lost 1 base and 6 bases respectively, with 10 bases between them. CDR3 length equals 13 residues. This CDR3 reads CAWSGTGKNTIYF. As DNA, the CDR3 is TGTGCCTGGAGTGGAACGGGGAAAAACACCATATATTTT.

This clone was counted between two and nine times. This chain uses TRBV5-1 with TRBJ2-4; tentative D call: TRBD2 (5 bases). The germline V gene has CDR1 SGHRS and CDR2 YFSETQ. The CDR3 sequence is 13 residues long. Trimming cost V 3 bases and J 13 bases, with 17 bases left between them. DNA of the CDR3: TGCGCCAGCAGCTGGTCCAAGGACTCAAACCAGTACTTC. This encodes CASSWSKDSNQYF.